The T cell receptor beta chain described here comes from a study of T cell repertoires in aging, cancer and after chemotherapy. Study conclusions and caveats: In hematological cancer patients, infiltrated lymphoid organs may have impaired thymic emigration or peripheral T cell expansion.

To note about this clonotype: What it recognizes is unknown.

TCR beta rearrangements were amplified from peripheral blood genomic DNA. The CDR3 extends over 14 amino acids. V gave up 7 bases and J gave up 5 bases; unmatched junction bases: 10. Germline V gene sequence: CDR1 MNHNS, CDR2 SASEGT. Rearranged V-D-J TRB sequences were amplified with a mixed TRB-A/B primer pool. MiXCR was run by TCRdb on the multiplex PCR reads, yielding one entry per CDR3 protein. Counted here are several thousand distinct CDR3 sequences, 32% occurring once; the ten biggest clones make up about 28%. The sequenced sample was blood. The V and J genes are TRBV6-1 and TRBJ2-7; 8 bases line up with TRBD2. This sequence was found in a human donor with a blood cancer. CDR3 sequence reads: CASTGGTAPNEQYF. For the CDR3, the DNA is TGTGCCAGCACGGGGGGGACCGCGCCCAACGAGCAGTACTTC.